Below are 18 T cell receptor beta chains sequenced from a single sample in a study of blood T cells in healthy people across ages. Using a J-beta primer mix together with a sample-barcoded 5' primer, a second PCR was run for roughly 6 to 11 cycles. TCRdb ran MiXCR on the 5' RACE reads and lists one entry per CDR3 protein. Altogether over 950,000 distinct CDR3 sequences are present, roughly two fifths being singletons, with the ten largest covering roughly 14%. Sequencing input: blood. The receptor set was obtained from a man in his late teens or twenties in good health.

This clonotype has more than one count but fewer than ten. This chain connects TRBV20-1 to TRBJ1-1; 11 bases agree with TRBD1. Germline lookup yields CDR1 DFQATT and CDR2 SNEGSKA (reference sequence). The trim removed 3 bases at V and 5 bases at J, leaving 5 bases unmatched. The CDR3 is 14 amino acids. The CDR3 nucleotides are TGCAGTGCTAGCTGGACAGGGGGCCCAACTGAAGCTTTCTTT. Translating gives CSASWTGGPTEAFF.

In its sample, this clonotype was seen a few times. This chain links TRBV21-1 with TRBJ2-3. TRBV21-1 is assigned pseudogene status. The CDR3 spans 14 residues. Here the CDR3 reads CARRAAQGTDTQYF. The CDR3 nucleotides read TGTGCCCGCAGGGCGGCACAAGGCACAGATACGCAGTATTTT.

This clonotype turned up a few times. The DNA for the CDR3 is TGTGCCAGCAGCCAAGGGACTAGTCGTGAGCAGTACTTC. Amino acid sequence: CASSQGTSREQYF. The chain combines TRBV7-8 with TRBJ2-5; 8 nucleotides agree with TRBD2. After removal of 5 bases from V and 11 bases from J, the junction contained 10 bases not matched to a gene. Per the germline V gene, CDR1 is SGHVS and CDR2 is FQNEAQ. The CDR3 is made up of 13 amino acids.

The CDR3 reads CSARNWDRGVADTQYF. The CDR3 coding sequence is TGCAGTGCTAGAAATTGGGACAGGGGAGTGGCAGATACGCAGTATTTT. The chain has TRBV20-1 and TRBJ2-3; 10 positions match TRBD1. The CDR3 totals 16 residues. Germline V gene data show CDR1 as DFQATT and CDR2 as SNEGSKA (reference sequence). Trimming removed 2 bases from V and 4 bases from J; junction bases left unmatched: 9.

In this sample, this clonotype turned up many times. The chain combines TRBV29-1 with TRBJ2-7; D possibly corresponds to TRBD1 (6 bases). The CDR3 totals 13 residues. CDR1 and CDR2 from the germline V gene are SQVTM and ANQGSEA. The germline V and J ends were trimmed by 6 bases and 0 bases, with 12 bases remaining between them. The CDR3 loop is CSVLDRFSYEQYF. As DNA, the CDR3 is TGCAGCGTGCTTGACAGGTTCTCCTACGAGCAGTACTTC.

The rearrangement joins TRBV6-2 or TRBV6-3 to TRBJ2-4, with a possible D match to TRBD1 (5 bases). The tail of the sequence fits TRBJ2-7 better, so the J call may be wrong. The CDR3 spans 15 residues. Germline CDR1 and CDR2: MNHEY and SVGEGT. CDR3 region: CASSYPRDRPYEQYF. The CDR3 DNA reads as TGTGCCAGCAGTTACCCCCGTGACAGACCCTACGAGCAGTACTTC.

The rearrangement uses TRBV5-1 and TRBJ2-5, with 8 positions matching TRBD2. The CDR3 is 15 residues long. Germline CDR1 is SGHRS and CDR2 is YFSETQ. The J segment lost 4 bases and the V segment lost 1 base, leaving 6 bases of the junction unmatched. The CDR3: CASSLSLAGPETQYF. CDR3 nucleotides: TGCGCCAGCAGCTTGAGCCTAGCGGGCCCAGAGACCCAGTACTTC.

The chain couples TRBV4-3 to TRBJ2-5, with a weak D call TRBD2 (6 bases). Germline CDR1 and CDR2: LGHNA and YSLEER. Trimming took off 4 bases at V and 5 bases at J, with 17 bases between the two ends. The CDR3 is made up of 15 amino acids. The CDR3 nucleotides read TGCGCCAGCAGCCCCCTCCCGGCAGGGAGGGAGACCCAGTACTTC. Its translation: CASSPLPAGRETQYF.

This clonotype was picked up a small number of times. The chain couples TRBV20-1 to TRBJ1-6; D is possibly TRBD1 (6 bases). CDR1 is DFQATT, CDR2 SNEGSKA, per germline (reference sequence). This CDR3 region has 13 residues. Deletions cut 6 bases from V and 5 bases from J, with 11 bases between. This CDR3 reads CSAPDRHNSPLHF. CDR3 DNA sequence: TGCAGTGCCCCGGACAGACATAATTCACCCCTCCACTTT.

A word on this clonotype: Since a much larger clone is just one base distant, this may be a read error. This chain links TRBV29-1 with TRBJ2-4; a possible D gene is TRBD1 (5 bases). With the DNA end fitting TRBJ2-7 better, the J assignment may be wrong. CDR3 length: 14 amino acids. Germline CDR1 and CDR2: SQVTM and ANQGSEA. The CDR3 sequence: CGVVRVTDQYEQYF. DNA of the CDR3: TGCGGCGTTGTTAGAGTGACAGACCAGTACGAGCAGTACTTC.

The chain carries TRBV2 and TRBJ1-5; the D is unclear. Germline CDR1 SNHLY, CDR2 FYNNEI. This CDR3 spans 15 amino acids. V lost 4 bases and J 7 bases, leaving 17 bases between the germline ends. The CDR3 reads CASSGSSRLEQPQHF. CDR3 bases: TGTGCCAGCAGTGGATCGTCTCGACTGGAGCAGCCCCAGCATTTT.

This clonotype occurred a few times. The rearrangement links TRBV29-1 to TRBJ2-5; D could derive from TRBD1 or TRBD2 (6 bases each). Germline V CDR1 and CDR2: SQVTM, ANQGSEA. The CDR3 runs to 13 residues. Trimming left V 8 bases short and J 2 bases short, with 15 bases between. CDR3 loop: CSYAGGFQETQYF. The DNA of the CDR3 is TGCAGCTACGCCGGGGGCTTTCAAGAGACCCAGTACTTC. Full variable domain (missing parts from reference TRBV29-1 and TRBJ2-5): SAVISQKPSRDICQRGTSLTIQCQVDSQVTMMFWYRQQPGQSLTLIATANQGSEATYESGFVIDKFPISRPNLTFSTLTVSNMSPEDSSIYLCSYAGGFQETQYFGPGTRLLVL.

The V gene is TRBV5-1, the J gene TRBJ2-1, with 9 nucleotides matching TRBD1. This CDR3 has 14 residues. Trimming at V came to 4 bases and at J to 10 bases, leaving 9 bases not matched to a gene. Germline V gene sequence: CDR1 SGHRS, CDR2 YFSETQ. CDR3 nucleotides: TGCGCCAGCAGCCCTGGACAGGGGTTCGGCGAGCAGTTCTTC. Protein: CASSPGQGFGEQFF.

The chain uses TRBV15 and TRBJ1-1, with TRBD1 as a possible D gene (5 bases). The germline V gene encodes CDR1 LNHNV and CDR2 YYDKDF (reference sequence). The V gene lost 5 bases and the J gene lost 4 bases, with 11 bases spanning the gap. The CDR3 totals 13 residues. The CDR3 DNA is TGTGCCACCAGCCCATACGGGGGCACTGAAGCTTTCTTT. This codes for CATSPYGGTEAFF.

This clonotype occurred a few times. J is TRBJ1-6 and V is TRBV5-1; a possible D gene is TRBD1 (6 bases). The germline V and J ends were trimmed by 0 bases and 0 bases, with 13 bases remaining between them. Germline CDR1 SGHRS, CDR2 YFSETQ. This CDR3 is built from 18 residues. CDR3 nucleotides: TGCGCCAGCAGCTTGGGACAGGCCGTTCGCTCCTATAATTCACCCCTCCACTTT. Its translation: CASSLGQAVRSYNSPLHF.

V usage is TRBV20-1 and J usage is TRBJ1-2; 9 positions match TRBD1. The CDR3 runs 15 residues. V lost 2 bases to trimming and J lost 8 bases; unmatched junction nucleotides: 12. Germline CDR1 DFQATT, CDR2 SNEGSKA (reference sequence). The CDR3 reads CSARSPGQGLSGYTF. CDR3 in DNA: TGCAGTGCTAGATCCCCCGGACAGGGGTTGAGCGGCTACACCTTC.

The V and J genes are TRBV20-1 and TRBJ2-1, with TRBD2 matching over 11 bases. Germline values: CDR1 DFQATT, CDR2 SNEGSKA (reference sequence). The CDR3 has 15 amino acids. In DNA, the CDR3 is TGCAGCGCTTGCCTGGGACTAGCGGATTACAATGAGCAGTTCTTC. Translation gives CSACLGLADYNEQFF.

This chain uses TRBV19 with TRBJ1-6; the D gene is possibly TRBD1 (5 bases). Trimming stripped 5 bases from V and 8 bases from J, with 16 bases between. Looked up from germline, CDR1 is LNHDA and CDR2 is SQIVND (reference sequence). CDR3 length: 15 amino acids. CDR3 bases: TGTGCCAGTAGTCTTCGGGACCCGGGGGATTCACCCCTCCACTTT. It is translated as CASSLRDPGDSPLHF. Filled out from reference TRBV19 and TRBJ1-6, the complete variable domain reads DGGITQSPKYLFRKEGQNVTLSCEQNLNHDAMYWYRQDPGQGLRLIYYSQIVNDFQKGDIAEGYSVSREKKESFPLTVTSAQKNPTAFYLCASSLRDPGDSPLHFGNGTRLTVT.